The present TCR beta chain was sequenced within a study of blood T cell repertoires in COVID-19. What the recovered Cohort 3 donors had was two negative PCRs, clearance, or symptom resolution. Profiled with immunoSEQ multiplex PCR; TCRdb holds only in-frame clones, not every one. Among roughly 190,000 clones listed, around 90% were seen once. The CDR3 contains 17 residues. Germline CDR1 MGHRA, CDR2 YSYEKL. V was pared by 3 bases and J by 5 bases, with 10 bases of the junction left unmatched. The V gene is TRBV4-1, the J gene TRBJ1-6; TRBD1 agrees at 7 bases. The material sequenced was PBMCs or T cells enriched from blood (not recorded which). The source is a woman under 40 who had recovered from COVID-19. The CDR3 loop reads CASSHPQTGADNSPLHF. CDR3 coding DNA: TGCGCCAGCAGCCACCCTCAAACAGGGGCGGATAATTCACCCCTCCACTTT.